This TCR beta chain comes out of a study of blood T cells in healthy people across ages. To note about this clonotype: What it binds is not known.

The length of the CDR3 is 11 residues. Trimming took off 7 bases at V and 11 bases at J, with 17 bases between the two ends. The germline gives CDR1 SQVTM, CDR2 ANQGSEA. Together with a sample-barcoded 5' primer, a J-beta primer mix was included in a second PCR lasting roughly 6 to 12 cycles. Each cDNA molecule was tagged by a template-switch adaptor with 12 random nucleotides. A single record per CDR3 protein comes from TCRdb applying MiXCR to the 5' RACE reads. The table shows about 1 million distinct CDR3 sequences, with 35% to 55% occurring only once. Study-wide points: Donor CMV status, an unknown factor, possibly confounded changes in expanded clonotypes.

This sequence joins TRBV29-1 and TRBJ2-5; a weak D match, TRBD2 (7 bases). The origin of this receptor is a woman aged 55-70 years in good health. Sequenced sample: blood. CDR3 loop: CSAEGGAGQYF. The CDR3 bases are TGCAGCGCTGAGGGGGGAGCGGGACAGTACTTC.